This entry lists 28 T cell receptor beta chains sequenced from one sample in a study of cytomegalovirus exposure and HLA in healthy donors. The PCR used 60 Vbeta and 13 Jbeta primers. This table comes from immunoSEQ multiplex PCR, and its TCRdb copy is limited to in-frame clones, with some not included. The table shows about 230,000 clones, with around 80% occurring only once. The sequenced sample consisted of PBMCs. The receptor set was obtained from a woman aged 35 to 49 in good health and CMV-seronegative.

The V call is TRBV18, the J call TRBJ2-7, with 9 bases aligning to TRBD2. V dropped 1 base and J dropped 4; count of bases not matched to a gene: 2. Germline V gene sequence: CDR1 KGHSH, CDR2 LQKENI. The CDR3 runs 14 residues. This CDR3 is CASSPRGGAYEQYF. In DNA, the CDR3 is TGTGCCAGCTCACCACGCGGGGGGGCGTACGAGCAGTACTTC.

V usage is TRBV25-1 and J usage is TRBJ1-5; 10 bases align to TRBD1. Trimming took 5 bases from V and 5 from J; bases not matched to a gene: 6. Germline assignment: CDR1 MGHDK and CDR2 SYGVNS. The length of the CDR3 is 15 residues. CDR3 sequence (DNA): TGTGCCAGCAGTCCTCTCGGGACAGGGGATCAGCCCCAGCATTTT. As protein: CASSPLGTGDQPQHF.

The J gene is TRBJ2-7, the V gene TRBV28; no firm D call. Germline V lookup: CDR1 MDHEN, CDR2 SYDVKM. V lost 3 bases and J lost 2, with 11 bases in between. The CDR3 loop spans 14 amino acids. The CDR3, as DNA: TGTGCCAGCAGTTTGATTAGACAAACCTACGAGCAGTACTTC. Translating gives CASSLIRQTYEQYF.

This chain links TRBV5-4 with TRBJ2-2; TRBD2 is a possible D gene (6 bases). Germline V CDR1 and CDR2: SGHNT, YYREEE (reference sequence). The CDR3 runs to 14 residues. V lost 3 bases, J lost 1 base, and 7 bases lay in between. The DNA for the CDR3 is TGTGCCAGCAGCTCGGGGGAGAACACCGGGGAGCTGTTTTTT. Protein product: CASSSGENTGELFF.

V usage is TRBV28 and J usage is TRBJ1-2, with a tentative D call TRBD1 (5 bases). Germline lookup yields CDR1 MDHEN and CDR2 SYDVKM. The CDR3 extends over 12 amino acids. Trimming took off 8 bases at V and 2 bases at J, with 9 bases between the two ends. The CDR3 reads CASHDRNYGYTF. CDR3 bases: TGTGCCAGCCACGACAGAAACTATGGCTACACCTTC.

The V and J genes are TRBV7-2 and TRBJ2-1; no clear D gene. Germline V CDR1 and CDR2: SGHTA, FQGNSA. V shed 1 base and J shed 5 bases, with 6 bases lying between them. This CDR3 comprises 13 residues. The DNA of the CDR3 is TGTGCCAGCAGCTTAGAACTCAACAATGAGCAGTTCTTC. Translation gives CASSLELNNEQFF.

The CDR3: CASSLNLAGTGELFF. CDR3 nucleotides: TGCGCCAGCAGCTTGAATCTAGCGGGGACCGGGGAGCTGTTTTTT. The genes are TRBV5-1 and TRBJ2-2; TRBD2 matches 9 bases. This CDR3 has 15 amino acids. CDR1 is SGHRS and CDR2 is YFSETQ in the germline V gene. The trim removed 1 base at V and 5 bases at J, leaving 3 bases unmatched.

On this clone itself: Within the sample, other DNA sequences also encode this same CDR3. This chain links TRBV5-1 with TRBJ1-3, with a tentative D call TRBD1 (5 bases). The germline V and J ends were trimmed by 1 base and 1 base, with 6 bases remaining between them. There are 14 residues in the CDR3. CDR1 and CDR2 (germline): SGHRS, YFSETQ. CDR3 coding DNA: TGCGCCAGCAGCTTGCGGGGGTCTGGAAACACCATATATTTT. As protein: CASSLRGSGNTIYF.

This clone came up a few times. The DNA of the CDR3 is TGTGCCAGCAGCCTTGACAGGGACGGCGAAAAACTGTTTTTT. Its protein product is CASSLDRDGEKLFF. This chain uses TRBV7-9 with TRBJ1-4; 7 bases match TRBD1. Germline CDR1 reads SEHNR; CDR2 reads FQNEAQ (reference sequence). This CDR3 is built from 14 residues. Trimming took 5 bases from V and 8 from J; bases not matched to a gene: 8.

The chain joins TRBV28 to TRBJ1-4; perhaps TRBD1 as D (5 bases). Deletions cut 3 bases from V and 6 bases from J, with 11 bases between. Germline values: CDR1 MDHEN, CDR2 SYDVKM. This CDR3 is 14 amino acids long. As DNA, the CDR3 is TGTGCCAGCAGTTTGAGAGGAGGGGATGAAAAACTGTTTTTT. This translates into CASSLRGGDEKLFF.

This clone has only a few counts. The genes are TRBV19 and TRBJ1-5, with TRBD1 identical over 7 bases. Germline trimming cut 5 bases from V and 2 bases from J; bases unmatched to any gene: 3. The CDR3 loop spans 14 amino acids. Germline values: CDR1 LNHDA, CDR2 SQIVND (reference sequence). CDR3 coding DNA: TGTGCCAGTAGTTCTGGACAGGGCAATCAGCCCCAGCATTTT. The encoded protein is CASSSGQGNQPQHF.

The J gene is TRBJ2-1, the V gene TRBV5-1, with D possibly TRBD1 on 6 matching bases. V lost 2 bases to trimming and J lost 1 base, with 10 bases between them. This CDR3 has 15 amino acids. The germline V gene has CDR1 SGHRS and CDR2 YFSETQ. Here the CDR3 reads CASSLTGRSYNEQFF. CDR3 DNA: TGCGCCAGCAGCTTAACAGGGCGGTCCTACAATGAGCAGTTCTTC.

The chain links TRBV28 to TRBJ2-6; 8 bases are a match to TRBD1. The germline V gene encodes CDR1 MDHEN and CDR2 SYDVKM. Unmatched junction bases numbered 8, after V lost 4 bases and J lost 3 bases. This CDR3 contains 17 residues. DNA of the CDR3: TGTGCCAGCAGTTCCGCCGCACAGGGGGATGGGGCCAACGTCCTGACTTTC. It specifies CASSSAAQGDGANVLTF.

The V and J genes are TRBV5-6 and TRBJ1-2; the match to TRBD1 covers 9 bases. Per germline, CDR1 SGHDT and CDR2 YYEEEE. The CDR3 runs to 15 residues. J was trimmed by 4 bases and V by 3 bases; bases with no gene match: 7. CDR3 nucleotide sequence: TGTGCCAGCAGCTCGGGACAGGGAGTTAGCTATGGCTACACCTTC. This encodes CASSSGQGVSYGYTF.

The chain links TRBV7-9 to TRBJ2-7; D unresolved. CDR3 size: 11 residues. V dropped 3 bases and J dropped 4 bases, with 4 bases sitting between them. Germline V gene lookup returns CDR1 SEHNR and CDR2 FQNEAQ (reference sequence). CDR3 DNA: TGTGCCAGCAGCTTCTCGTACGAGCAGTACTTC. It is translated as CASSFSYEQYF. Looking up the rest from reference TRBV7-9 and TRBJ2-7 gives the full variable domain: DTGVSQNPRHKITKRGQNVTFRCDPISEHNRLYWYRQTLGQGPEFLTYFQNEAQLEKSRLLSDRFSAERPKGSFSTLEIQRTEQGDSAMYLCASSFSYEQYFGPGTRLTVT.

The genes are TRBV10-3 and TRBJ2-3; 7 positions match TRBD2. V lost 7 bases and J lost 0; bases outside the gene matches: 7. The germline CDR1 and CDR2 sequences are ENHRY and SYGVKD. The CDR3 contains 15 residues. The CDR3 coding sequence is TGTGCCATCAACCCCAGCGGGGATAGCACAGATACGCAGTATTTT. Its protein is CAINPSGDSTDTQYF.

In its sample, this clone was seen a few times. The chain carries TRBV19 and TRBJ1-4; 7 bases match TRBD1. There are 14 residues in the CDR3. Germline CDR1 LNHDA, CDR2 SQIVND (reference sequence). The junction had 6 bases not matched to a gene; V was cut back by 7 bases and J by 4 bases. The CDR3 loop reads CASTGTVDNEKLFF. The CDR3 DNA sequence: TGTGCCAGTACTGGGACAGTGGATAATGAAAAACTGTTTTTT.

This chain joins TRBV27 and TRBJ1-5; D gene uncertain. CDR3 length: 13 amino acids. Germline V CDR1 and CDR2: MNHEY, SMNVEV (reference sequence). V was pared by 3 bases and J by 3 bases, with 6 bases between. CDR3 region: CASSFVNNQPQHF. CDR3 sequence (DNA): TGTGCCAGCAGTTTCGTTAACAATCAGCCCCAGCATTTT.

V usage is TRBV19 and J usage is TRBJ1-5; 9 nucleotides match TRBD1. V trimming: 6 bases; J trimming: 2 bases; junction bases outside the gene matches: 8. This CDR3 is built from 16 residues. The V gene's germline CDR1 is LNHDA and CDR2 SQIVND (reference sequence). Here the CDR3 reads CASSMDRGNGNQPQHF. As DNA, the CDR3 is TGTGCCAGTAGCATGGACAGGGGAAATGGCAATCAGCCCCAGCATTTT.

V is TRBV7-9 and J is TRBJ1-2, with D unclear. Per the germline V gene, CDR1 is SEHNR and CDR2 is FQNEAQ (reference sequence). This CDR3 region has 13 residues. V was cut by 3 bases and J by 0 bases, with 5 bases left in between. The CDR3 DNA follows: TGTGCCAGCAGCTTCAGTACTAACTATGGCTACACCTTC. Amino acid sequence: CASSFSTNYGYTF.

This chain uses TRBV7-2 with TRBJ2-7; 9 positions agree with TRBD1. J lost 12 bases, V lost 5 bases, and 11 bases had no gene match. CDR1 and CDR2 from the germline V gene are SGHTA and FQGNSA. The CDR3 runs to 13 residues. The CDR3 sequence: CASSTRDRELRYF. The CDR3 DNA follows: TGTGCCAGCAGCACCCGGGACAGGGAGCTTAGGTACTTC.

This chain uses TRBV27 with TRBJ1-6; tentative D call: TRBD1 (6 bases). CDR3 length equals 15 residues. V lost 8 bases and J lost 4, with 15 bases in between. Germline V gene lookup returns CDR1 MNHEY and CDR2 SMNVEV (reference sequence). CDR3 nucleotide sequence: TGTGCCAGCCTCGACAGGAGTCGTTATAATTCACCCCTCCACTTT. This gives the protein CASLDRSRYNSPLHF.

The chain recombines TRBV2 with TRBJ2-3, with D perhaps matching TRBD2 (5 bases). Germline V lookup: CDR1 SNHLY, CDR2 FYNNEI. V was clipped by 5 bases and J by 6 bases, with 9 bases between them. CDR3 length: 12 residues. The CDR3 DNA sequence: TGTGCCAGCAGTCCCGGACTTGATACGCAGTATTTT. It yields the protein CASSPGLDTQYF.

This clone was counted a single time. The V call is TRBV28, the J call TRBJ1-3, with 9 bases lining up with TRBD1. Looked up from germline, CDR1 is MDHEN and CDR2 is SYDVKM. This CDR3 comprises 17 residues. The junction had 11 bases not matched to a gene; V was cut back by 7 bases and J by 1 base. CDR3 loop: CASTFQQGARSGNTIYF. The DNA for the CDR3 is TGTGCCAGCACTTTCCAACAGGGGGCTCGTTCTGGAAACACCATATATTTT.

This clone was picked up one time. V and J are TRBV5-6 and TRBJ2-7; D might be TRBD1 (6 bases). The CDR3 sequence is 15 residues long. V was cut by 4 bases and J by 3 bases, with 17 bases left in between. Germline CDR1 is SGHDT and CDR2 is YYEEEE. DNA for the CDR3: TGTGCCAGCAGCCAACCTTCGGGACAAGGCTACGAGCAGTACTTC. This sequence encodes CASSQPSGQGYEQYF.

The V gene is TRBV30, the J gene TRBJ1-5, with TRBD1 identical over 8 bases. The V segment lost 1 base and the J segment 1 base; nucleotides outside the gene matches: 0. The CDR3 is 14 residues long. Germline values: CDR1 GTSNPN, CDR2 SVGIG (reference sequence). CDR3 bases: TGTGCCTGGAGTGGGACAGGGAGCAATCAGCCCCAGCATTTT. Protein sequence: CAWSGTGSNQPQHF.

The chain couples TRBV9 to TRBJ1-1; no definite D call. The CDR3 covers 14 residues. The V and J ends lost 0 bases and 5 bases respectively, with 11 bases between them. Germline V gene lookup returns CDR1 SGDLS and CDR2 YYNGEE. The CDR3 DNA reads as TGTGCCAGCAGCGTAGCCCCTGGAGGGACTGAAGCTTTCTTT. It codes for CASSVAPGGTEAFF.

The chain recombines TRBV7-9 with TRBJ2-3, with 14 positions matching TRBD2. Germline lookup yields CDR1 SEHNR and CDR2 FQNEAQ (reference sequence). Losses at the gene ends were 6 bases for V and 6 bases for J; bases not matched to a gene: 11. The CDR3 has 17 amino acids. CDR3 loop: CASRSGTSGGHLDTQYF. The CDR3 DNA is TGTGCCAGCAGGTCGGGGACTAGCGGGGGTCACCTTGATACGCAGTATTTT.